These 7 T cell receptor beta chains originate from one sample sequenced in a study of T cell responses to AZD1222 COVID-19 vaccine. The assay was immunoSEQ multiplex PCR, and TCRdb's table has in-frame clones only and misses some. The top ten clones hold less than 6.5% of a sample with fewer than 150,000 clones, approximately 90% of them seen once. The sequencing here drew on peripheral blood, taken 28 days after the second AZD1222 dose. These receptors all come from an adult who received the AZD1222 COVID-19 vaccine.

The table lists this clone with a count of one. Here the CDR3 reads CASSFGDTNNSPLHF. The CDR3 nucleotides are TGCGCCAGCAGCTTCGGGGACACCAATAATTCACCCCTCCACTTT. The chain employs TRBV5-1 and TRBJ1-6; a possible D gene is TRBD1 (6 bases). V lost 2 bases to trimming and J lost 5 bases, with 11 bases between them. Germline-derived CDR1 and CDR2 are SGHRS and YFSETQ. This CDR3 has 15 amino acids.

This rearrangement joins TRBV5-6 to TRBJ1-6, with D unclear. CDR1 is SGHDT and CDR2 is YYEEEE in the germline V gene. The CDR3 has 17 amino acids. V lost 4 bases to trimming and J lost 0 bases, with 14 bases between them. The CDR3 sequence: CASSIGSASSYNSPLHF. For the CDR3, the DNA is TGTGCCAGCAGCATTGGGTCAGCTAGCTCCTATAATTCACCCCTCCACTTT. Full variable domain (missing parts from reference TRBV5-6 and TRBJ1-6): DAGVTQSPTHLIKTRGQQVTLRCSPKSGHDTVSWYQQALGQGPQFIFQYYEEEERQRGNFPDRFSGHQFPNYSSELNVNALLLGDSALYLCASSIGSASSYNSPLHFGNGTRLTVT.

The chain recombines TRBV28 with TRBJ1-4; no clear D. The CDR3 is made up of 15 amino acids. Germline V CDR1 and CDR2: MDHEN, SYDVKM. Trimming took 5 bases from V and 5 from J, leaving 15 bases between them. The CDR3 DNA sequence: TGTGCCAGCAGTGCCGCCCAGAGCCTGAATGAAAAACTGTTTTTT. It yields the protein CASSAAQSLNEKLFF.

The V and J genes are TRBV7-9 and TRBJ2-2; D is uncertain. The CDR3 runs 13 residues. From germline, CDR1 is SEHNR and CDR2 FQNEAQ (reference sequence). Trimming removed 0 bases at V and 5 bases at J, with 4 bases between. CDR3 loop: CASSLAATGELFF. CDR3 DNA sequence: TGTGCCAGCAGCTTAGCGGCTACCGGGGAGCTGTTTTTT.

This chain uses TRBV20-1 with TRBJ2-5; TRBD2 agrees at 14 bases. The length of the CDR3 is 16 residues. CDR1 is DFQATT and CDR2 is SNEGSKA in the germline V gene (reference sequence). After removal of 3 bases from V and 7 bases from J, the junction contained 10 bases not matched to a gene. Written as DNA, the CDR3 is TGCAGTGCTAGTTCGACTAGCGGGGGGGCCGATGGGACCCAGTACTTC. Amino acid sequence: CSASSTSGGADGTQYF.

This chain joins TRBV7-2 and TRBJ1-3, with D uncertain. The V gene's germline CDR1 is SGHTA and CDR2 FQGNSA. This CDR3 is built from 15 residues. The V gene lost 1 base and the J gene lost 4 bases, with 11 bases spanning the gap. The CDR3: CASSLGRGPGNTIYF. CDR3 sequence (DNA): TGTGCCAGCAGCTTAGGCCGTGGACCGGGAAACACCATATATTTT.

The V gene is TRBV5-1, the J gene TRBJ1-2; 7 bases are shared with TRBD1. Germline CDR1 and CDR2: SGHRS and YFSETQ. The CDR3 is 16 amino acids. J gave up 1 base and V 4 bases, and 10 bases lay outside the gene matches. The CDR3 region is CASSRGDSVLNYGYTF. CDR3 nucleotides: TGCGCCAGCAGCAGGGGGGACAGCGTCCTTAACTATGGCTACACCTTC.